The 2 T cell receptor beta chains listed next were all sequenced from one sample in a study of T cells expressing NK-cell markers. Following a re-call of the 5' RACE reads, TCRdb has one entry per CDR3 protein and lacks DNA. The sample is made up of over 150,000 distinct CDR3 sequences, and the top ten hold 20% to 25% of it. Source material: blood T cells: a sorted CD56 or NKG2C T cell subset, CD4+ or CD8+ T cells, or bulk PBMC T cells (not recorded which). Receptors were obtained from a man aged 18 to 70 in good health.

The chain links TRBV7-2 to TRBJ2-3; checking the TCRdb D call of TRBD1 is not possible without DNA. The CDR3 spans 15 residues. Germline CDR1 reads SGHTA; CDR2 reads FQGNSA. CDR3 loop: CASSLRAGNTDTQYF.

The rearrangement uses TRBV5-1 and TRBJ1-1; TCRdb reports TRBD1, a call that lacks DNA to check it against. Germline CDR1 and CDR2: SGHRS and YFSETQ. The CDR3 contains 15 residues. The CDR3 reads CASSFGTGPTPEAFF.